This TCR beta chain comes out of a study of blood T cell repertoires in COVID-19. On the study more broadly: Spain, Italy and the United States supplied samples that represented acute and convalescent COVID-19. T cells, B-cell-depleted T cells, or PBMCs provided the cDNA or gDNA that served as material.

In the source study's methods: Reference gene primer amplification yielded estimated nucleated cell counts. Profiling relied on immunoSEQ multiplex PCR, and the TCRdb table lists in-frame clones only, not all of them. V and J calls and clone size are given by that table; D and trimming were obtained from the DNA. The table has over 200,000 clones, roughly 86% seen once. Material for sequencing was peripheral blood. The source of this sequence is an older woman with acute or convalescent COVID-19.

CDR3: CASSLDSYNSPLHF. CDR3 bases: TGTGCCAGCAGTCTGGACAGCTATAATTCACCCCTCCACTTT. V usage is TRBV6-5 and J usage is TRBJ1-6, with D perhaps matching TRBD1 (6 bases). Between the trimmed V and J ends, which lost 5 bases and 3 bases, there was a span of 8 bases. There are 14 residues in the CDR3. CDR1 and CDR2 from the germline V gene are MNHEY and SVGAGI.